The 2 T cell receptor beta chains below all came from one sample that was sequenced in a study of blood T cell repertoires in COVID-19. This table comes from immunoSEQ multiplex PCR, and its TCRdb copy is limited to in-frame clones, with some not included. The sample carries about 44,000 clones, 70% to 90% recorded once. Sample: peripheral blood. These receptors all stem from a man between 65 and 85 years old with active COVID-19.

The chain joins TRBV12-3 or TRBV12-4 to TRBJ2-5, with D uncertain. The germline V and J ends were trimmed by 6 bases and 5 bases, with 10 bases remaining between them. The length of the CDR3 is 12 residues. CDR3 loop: CASRRAWETQYF. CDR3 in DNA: TGTGCCAGCAGGCGAGCATGGGAGACCCAGTACTTC.

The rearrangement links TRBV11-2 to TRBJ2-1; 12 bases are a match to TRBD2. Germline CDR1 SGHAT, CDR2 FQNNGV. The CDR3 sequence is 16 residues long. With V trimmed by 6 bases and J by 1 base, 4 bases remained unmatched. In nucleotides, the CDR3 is TGTGCCAGCAGTAAGACTAGCGGGGGTTCCTACAATGAGCAGTTCTTC. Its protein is CASSKTSGGSYNEQFF.